This TCR beta chain is drawn from a study of graft-versus-host responses after intestinal transplantation. Study overall: Each recipient received a multivisceral, liver-intestinal, or isolated intestinal graft. Induction using anti-thymocyte globulin, followed by tacrolimus and steroids for approximately 3 years, was given to all recipients.

General study results and limits: Recipient marrow harbored GvH clones, some of which surfaced first in ileum or blood.

The count of this clone is one. Its matching antigen is unknown. Trimming shortened V by 3 bases and J by 15 bases, and 12 bases separated the two germline ends. This CDR3 comprises 11 residues. Germline V gene lookup returns CDR1 MDHEN and CDR2 SYDVKM. TCRdb's copy holds only in-frame clones and misses some; the assay was immunoSEQ multiplex PCR. This sample carries more than 50,000 clones, around 91% of them seen once, and the ten largest clones take approximately 2.9%. The gene calls are TRBV28 and TRBJ2-1; tentatively, D is TRBD2 (6 bases). This TCR came from a human patient who received an intestinal transplant, so some T cells may come from the graft donor. This specimen consisted of PBMCs, obtained approximately 120 days after intestinal transplantation. CDR3 DNA sequence: TGTGCCAGCAGTTTCGGGGGTTTGAGGTTCTTC. As protein: CASSFGGLRFF.